The entry that follows covers one T cell receptor (beta chain) sequence. The data stem from a study of blood T cell repertoires in COVID-19. Study context: Collection of acute and convalescent COVID-19 samples took place in the United States, Italy and Spain. The cDNA or gDNA used as material had been derived from T cells, B-cell-depleted T cells, or PBMCs.

Method: immunoSEQ multiplex PCR; TCRdb's copy keeps in-frame clones and lacks some. This sample has about 160,000 clones; 81% occur once, and the top ten carry about a tenth. CDR3 length: 16 amino acids. J was trimmed by 4 bases and V by 6 bases; bases with no gene match: 13. Per the germline V gene, CDR1 is ENHRY and CDR2 is SYGVKD. The sample consisted of peripheral blood. The chain joins TRBV10-3 to TRBJ2-7, with TRBD1 matching 9 bases. The TCR comes from a human donor in a cohort sampled during active COVID-19. CDR3 loop: CAISPRGGTGKYEQYF. CDR3 DNA: TGTGCCATCAGCCCAAGGGGGGGGACAGGGAAGTACGAGCAGTACTTC.